This entry features one T cell receptor beta chain sequence. The protocol was immunoSEQ multiplex PCR, while the TCRdb copy is restricted to in-frame clones and leaves out a portion. The sample holds some 1 million clones, 65% to 80% seen once. The length of the CDR3 is 14 residues. The germline CDR1 and CDR2 sequences are GTSNPN and SVGIG (reference sequence). V lost 5 bases, J lost 3 bases, and 13 bases lay in between. These data belong to a study of shared clonotypes between healthy human individuals. The clonotype was recovered from a man aged 18 to 29 in good health. The V gene is TRBV30, the J gene TRBJ1-4; maybe TRBD1 (5 bases). The material sequenced was memory CD4+ T cells sorted from blood. Subset reported: CD45RA-negative fraction. The CDR3 sequence: CAWQRGLSNEKLFF. The CDR3 DNA sequence: TGTGCCTGGCAGAGGGGATTGTCTAATGAAAAACTGTTTTTT.